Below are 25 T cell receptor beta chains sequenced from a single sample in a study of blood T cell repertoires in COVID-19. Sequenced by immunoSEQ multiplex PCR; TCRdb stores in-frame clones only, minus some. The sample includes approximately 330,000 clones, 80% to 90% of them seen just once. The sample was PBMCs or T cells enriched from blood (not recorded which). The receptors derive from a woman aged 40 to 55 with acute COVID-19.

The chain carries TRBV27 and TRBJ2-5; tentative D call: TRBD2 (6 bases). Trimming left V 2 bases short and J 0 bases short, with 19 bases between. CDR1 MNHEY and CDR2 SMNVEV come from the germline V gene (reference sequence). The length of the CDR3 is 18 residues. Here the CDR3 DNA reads TGTGCCAGCAGTTTAGCCCCGGATCGTGGGGGGTACCAAGAGACCCAGTACTTC. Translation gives CASSLAPDRGGYQETQYF.

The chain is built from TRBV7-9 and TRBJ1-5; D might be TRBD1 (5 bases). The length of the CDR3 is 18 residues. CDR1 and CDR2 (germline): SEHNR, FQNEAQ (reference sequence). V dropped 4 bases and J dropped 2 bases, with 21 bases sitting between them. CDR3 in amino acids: CASSYERSGRRGNQPQHF. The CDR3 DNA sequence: TGTGCCAGCAGCTACGAACGATCCGGCCGCAGGGGCAATCAGCCCCAGCATTTT.

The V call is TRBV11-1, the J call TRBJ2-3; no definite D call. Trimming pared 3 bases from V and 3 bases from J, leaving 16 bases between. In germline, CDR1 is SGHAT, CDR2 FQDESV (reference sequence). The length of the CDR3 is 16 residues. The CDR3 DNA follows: TGTGCCAGCAGCTTGAACTCCAATTCTAGGACAGATACGCAGTATTTT. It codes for CASSLNSNSRTDTQYF.

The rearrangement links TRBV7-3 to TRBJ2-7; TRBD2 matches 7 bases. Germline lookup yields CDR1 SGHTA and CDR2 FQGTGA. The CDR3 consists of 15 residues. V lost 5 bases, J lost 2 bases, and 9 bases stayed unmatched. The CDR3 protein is CASSPHGGGTYEQYF. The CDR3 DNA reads TGTGCCAGCAGCCCCCATGGGGGGGGGACCTACGAGCAGTACTTC.

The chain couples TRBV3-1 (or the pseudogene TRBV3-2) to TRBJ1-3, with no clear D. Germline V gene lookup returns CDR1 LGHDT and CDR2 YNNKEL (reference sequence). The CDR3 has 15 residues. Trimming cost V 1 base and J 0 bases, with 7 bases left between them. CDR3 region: CASSQGAASGNTIYF. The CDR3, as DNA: TGTGCCAGCAGCCAAGGGGCCGCCTCTGGAAACACCATATATTTT.

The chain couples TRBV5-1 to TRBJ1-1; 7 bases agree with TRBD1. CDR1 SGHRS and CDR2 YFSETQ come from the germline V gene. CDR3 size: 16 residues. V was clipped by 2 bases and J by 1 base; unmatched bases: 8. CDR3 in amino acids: CASSFRAGQQNTEAFF. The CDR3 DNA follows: TGCGCCAGCAGCTTCCGTGCGGGACAGCAGAACACTGAAGCTTTCTTT.

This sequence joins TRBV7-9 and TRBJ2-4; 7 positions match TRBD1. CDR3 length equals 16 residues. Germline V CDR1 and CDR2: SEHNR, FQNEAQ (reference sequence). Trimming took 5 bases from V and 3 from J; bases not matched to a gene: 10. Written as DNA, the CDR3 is TGTGCCAGCAGCGAAACAGGGGTAGAAGGCAAAAACATTCAGTACTTC. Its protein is CASSETGVEGKNIQYF.

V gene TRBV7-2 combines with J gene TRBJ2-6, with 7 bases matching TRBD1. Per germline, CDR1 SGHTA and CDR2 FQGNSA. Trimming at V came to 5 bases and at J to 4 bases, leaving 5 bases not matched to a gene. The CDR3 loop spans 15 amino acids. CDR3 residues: CASSPGTVGANVLTF. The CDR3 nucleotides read TGTGCCAGCAGCCCTGGGACAGTGGGGGCCAACGTCCTGACTTTC.

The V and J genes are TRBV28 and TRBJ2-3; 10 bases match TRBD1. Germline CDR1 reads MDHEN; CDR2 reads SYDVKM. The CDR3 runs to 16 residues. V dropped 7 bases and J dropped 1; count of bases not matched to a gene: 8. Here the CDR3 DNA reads TGTGCCAGCACCTCTTCGGGGACAGGGGGCACAGATACGCAGTATTTT. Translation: CASTSSGTGGTDTQYF.

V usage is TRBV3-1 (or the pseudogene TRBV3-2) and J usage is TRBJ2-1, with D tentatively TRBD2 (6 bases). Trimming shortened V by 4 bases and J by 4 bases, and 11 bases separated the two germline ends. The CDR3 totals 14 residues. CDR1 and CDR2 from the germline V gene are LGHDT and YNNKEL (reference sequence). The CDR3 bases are TGTGCCAGCAGCCCCGGGGGAGCTTACAATGAGCAGTTCTTC. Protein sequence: CASSPGGAYNEQFF.

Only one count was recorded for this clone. CDR3 region: CASSLALQGSAGYTF. The CDR3, as DNA: TGCGCCAGCAGCTTGGCCCTACAGGGTTCCGCCGGCTACACCTTC. The V call is TRBV5-1, the J call TRBJ1-2; possible D gene TRBD1, 6 bases. CDR1 is SGHRS and CDR2 is YFSETQ in the germline V gene. V gave up 0 bases and J gave up 8 bases, with 17 bases separating them. The CDR3 consists of 15 residues.

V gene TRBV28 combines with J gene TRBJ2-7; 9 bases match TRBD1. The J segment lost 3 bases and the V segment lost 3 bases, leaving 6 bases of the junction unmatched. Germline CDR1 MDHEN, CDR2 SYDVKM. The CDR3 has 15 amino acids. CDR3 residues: CASSLWGDRDYEQYF. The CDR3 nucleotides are TGTGCCAGCAGTTTGTGGGGGGACAGGGACTACGAGCAGTACTTC.

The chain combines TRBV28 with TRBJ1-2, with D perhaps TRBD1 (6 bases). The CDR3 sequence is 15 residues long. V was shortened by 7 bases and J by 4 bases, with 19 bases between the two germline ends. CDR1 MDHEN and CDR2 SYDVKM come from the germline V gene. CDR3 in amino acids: CASNTGTSFLYGYTF. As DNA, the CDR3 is TGTGCCAGCAACACCGGGACAAGCTTCCTCTATGGCTACACCTTC.

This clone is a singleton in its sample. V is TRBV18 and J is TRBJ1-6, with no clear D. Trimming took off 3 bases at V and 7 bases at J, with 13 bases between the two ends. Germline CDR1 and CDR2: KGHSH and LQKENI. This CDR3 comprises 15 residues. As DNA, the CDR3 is TGTGCCAGCTCACCGGGAGGTACAGACAATTCACCCCTCCACTTT. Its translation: CASSPGGTDNSPLHF.

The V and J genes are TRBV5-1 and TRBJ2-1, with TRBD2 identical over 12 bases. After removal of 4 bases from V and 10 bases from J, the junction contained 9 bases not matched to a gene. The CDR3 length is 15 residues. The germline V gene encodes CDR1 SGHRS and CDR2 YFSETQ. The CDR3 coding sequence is TGCGCCAGCAGCCTGACTAGCGGGAGTTTTGAGGAGCAGTTCTTC. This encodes CASSLTSGSFEEQFF.

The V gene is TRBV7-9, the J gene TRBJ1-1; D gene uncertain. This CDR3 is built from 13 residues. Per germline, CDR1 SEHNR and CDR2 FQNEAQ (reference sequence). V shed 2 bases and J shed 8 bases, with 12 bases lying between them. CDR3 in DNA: TGTGCCAGCAGCTTACGGAGAGCCTTAGAAGCTTTCTTT. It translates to CASSLRRALEAFF.

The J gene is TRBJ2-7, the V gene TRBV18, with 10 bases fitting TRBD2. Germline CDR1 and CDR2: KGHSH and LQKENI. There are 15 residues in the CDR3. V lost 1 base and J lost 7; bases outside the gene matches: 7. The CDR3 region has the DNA TGTGCCAGCTCACCACAGAGCGGGGGGGCTTTTGAGCAGTACTTC. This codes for CASSPQSGGAFEQYF.

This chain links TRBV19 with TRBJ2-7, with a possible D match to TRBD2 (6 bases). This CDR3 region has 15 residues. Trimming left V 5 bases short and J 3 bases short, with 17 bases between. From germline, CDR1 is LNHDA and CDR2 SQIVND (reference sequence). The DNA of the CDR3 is TGTGCCAGTAGTTCCGGGGGAACGGGTTTCTACGAGCAGTACTTC. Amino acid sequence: CASSSGGTGFYEQYF.

CDR3 residues: CASSTTSYNEQFF. The DNA of the CDR3 is TGTGCCAGCAGCACAACTAGTTACAATGAGCAGTTCTTC. V gene TRBV28 combines with J gene TRBJ2-1; possibly TRBD2 for D (5 bases). The CDR3 consists of 13 residues. Trimming removed 6 bases from V and 4 bases from J, with 10 bases in between. Germline V gene data show CDR1 as MDHEN and CDR2 as SYDVKM.

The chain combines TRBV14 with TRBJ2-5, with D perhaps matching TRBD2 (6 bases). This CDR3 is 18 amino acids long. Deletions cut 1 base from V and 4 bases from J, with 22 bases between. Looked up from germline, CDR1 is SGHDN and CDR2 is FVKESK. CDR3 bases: TGTGCCAGCAGCCAAGGGGACTGGCTACTCGGGGGAAGAGAGACCCAGTACTTC. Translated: CASSQGDWLLGGRETQYF. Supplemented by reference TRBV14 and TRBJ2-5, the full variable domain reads EAGVTQFPSHSVIEKGQTVTLRCDPISGHDNLYWYRRVMGKEIKFLLHFVKESKQDESGMPNNRFLAERTGGTYSTLKVQPAELEDSGVYFCASSQGDWLLGGRETQYFGPGTRLLVL.

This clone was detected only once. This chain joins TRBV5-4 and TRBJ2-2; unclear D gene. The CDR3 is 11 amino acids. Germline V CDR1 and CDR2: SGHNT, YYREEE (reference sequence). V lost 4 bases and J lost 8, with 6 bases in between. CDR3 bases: TGTGCCAGCAGCGTCAGAGGGGAGCTGTTTTTT. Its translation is CASSVRGELFF.

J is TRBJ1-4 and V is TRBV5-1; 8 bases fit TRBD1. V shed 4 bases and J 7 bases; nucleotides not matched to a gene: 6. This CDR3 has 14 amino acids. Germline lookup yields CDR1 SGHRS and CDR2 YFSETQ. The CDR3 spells CASSTGQGVEKLFF. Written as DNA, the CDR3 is TGCGCCAGCAGCACCGGACAGGGCGTTGAAAAACTGTTTTTT. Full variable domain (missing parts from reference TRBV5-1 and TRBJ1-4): KAGVTQTPRYLIKTRGQQVTLSCSPISGHRSVSWYQQTPGQGLQFLFEYFSETQRNKGNFPGRFSGRQFSNSRSEMNVSTLELGDSALYLCASSTGQGVEKLFFGSGTQLSVL.

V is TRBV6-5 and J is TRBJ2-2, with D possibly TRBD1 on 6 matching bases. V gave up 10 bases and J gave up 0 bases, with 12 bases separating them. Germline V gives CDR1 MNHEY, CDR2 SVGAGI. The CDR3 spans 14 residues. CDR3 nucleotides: TGTGCCACCAAGAACAGGGCGAACACCGGGGAGCTGTTTTTT. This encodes CATKNRANTGELFF.

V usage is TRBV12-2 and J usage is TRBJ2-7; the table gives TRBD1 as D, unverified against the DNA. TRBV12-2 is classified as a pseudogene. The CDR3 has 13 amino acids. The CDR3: CASRSRGLYEQYF. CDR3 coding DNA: TGTGCAAGTCGCTCAAGGGGGCTCTACGAGCAGTACTTC.

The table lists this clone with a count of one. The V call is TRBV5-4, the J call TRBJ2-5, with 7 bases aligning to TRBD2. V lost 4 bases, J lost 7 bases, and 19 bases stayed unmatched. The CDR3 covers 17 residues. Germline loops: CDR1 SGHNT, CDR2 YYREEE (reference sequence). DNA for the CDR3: TGTGCCAGCAGCCCGGGCTGGCGGCAGGGAGGGGTAGGGACCCAGTACTTC. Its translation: CASSPGWRQGGVGTQYF.